These 29 T cell receptor beta chains came from one sample sequenced in a study of blood T cell repertoires in COVID-19. Clones were read by immunoSEQ multiplex PCR, and TCRdb kept only the in-frame ones, dropping some. The table lists some 250,000 clones, around 90% of them singletons. The sequenced material came from peripheral blood. These receptors all come from a woman aged 25 to 45 with acute or convalescent COVID-19.

V usage is TRBV24-1 and J usage is TRBJ2-1; TRBD2 matches 8 bases. This CDR3 contains 17 residues. V gave up 4 bases and J gave up 6 bases; unmatched junction bases: 13. Germline V gene lookup returns CDR1 KGHDR and CDR2 SFDVKD. The CDR3 sequence: CATSDFRSGIHPNEQFF. The CDR3 DNA is TGTGCCACCAGTGACTTCCGTAGCGGGATCCACCCCAATGAGCAGTTCTTC.

The chain employs TRBV21-1 and TRBJ2-5; TRBD1, the table's D call, lacks a check against the DNA. TRBV21-1 is noted as a pseudogene. This CDR3 spans 13 amino acids. The CDR3 region is CASSKGTQETQYF. In nucleotides, the CDR3 is TGTGCCAGCAGCAAAGGGACACAAGAGACCCAGTACTTC.

This chain joins TRBV27 and TRBJ2-3, with 10 bases that match TRBD1. J lost 7 bases, V lost 7 bases, and 8 bases had no gene match. The CDR3 has 14 amino acids. Germline V gene sequence: CDR1 MNHEY, CDR2 SMNVEV (reference sequence). CDR3 residues: CASTQTGGGYTQYF. CDR3 coding DNA: TGTGCCAGCACACAGACAGGGGGCGGCTATACGCAGTATTTT.

V gene TRBV9 combines with J gene TRBJ1-1, with D maybe TRBD1 (6 bases). Germline V gene lookup returns CDR1 SGDLS and CDR2 YYNGEE. The CDR3 runs 15 residues. V gave up 0 bases and J gave up 0 bases, with 9 bases separating them. As DNA, the CDR3 is TGTGCCAGCAGCGTAGACTCAGGGGTGAACACTGAAGCTTTCTTT. Translating it yields CASSVDSGVNTEAFF.

The genes are TRBV7-2 and TRBJ1-3, with 7 bases lining up with TRBD1. Germline values: CDR1 SGHTA, CDR2 FQGNSA. The CDR3 has 17 amino acids. The ends lost 2 bases at V and 0 bases at J; junction bases unmatched: 7. CDR3 in DNA: TGTGCCAGCAGCTTACGGGGACAGCGGCTCTCTGGAAACACCATATATTTT. This sequence encodes CASSLRGQRLSGNTIYF.

The chain joins TRBV5-6 to TRBJ2-7; TRBD2 might be the D (6 bases). CDR1 is SGHDT, CDR2 YYEEEE, per germline. This CDR3 spans 14 amino acids. Deletions cut 0 bases from V and 3 bases from J, with 10 bases between. This CDR3 is CASSLAGGLYEQYF. The CDR3 DNA sequence: TGTGCCAGCAGCTTGGCCGGGGGTCTCTACGAGCAGTACTTC.

The V call is TRBV12-3 or TRBV12-4, the J call TRBJ1-2; D is possibly TRBD1 (6 bases). CDR3 length: 13 amino acids. Deletions cut 4 bases from V and 4 bases from J, with 10 bases between. This CDR3 reads CASSYYRAYGYTF. CDR3 coding DNA: TGTGCCAGCAGTTATTACAGGGCCTATGGCTACACCTTC.

This sequence joins TRBV27 and TRBJ1-2; 10 bases are a match to TRBD1. J gave up 3 bases and V 5 bases, and 6 bases lay outside the gene matches. Germline lookup yields CDR1 MNHEY and CDR2 SMNVEV (reference sequence). The length of the CDR3 is 15 residues. The CDR3 region is CASSEGTGADYGYTF. The CDR3 DNA is TGTGCCAGCAGTGAGGGGACAGGGGCGGACTATGGCTACACCTTC.

This chain uses TRBV27 with TRBJ1-5; D not resolved. V lost 3 bases, J lost 3 bases, and 9 bases lay in between. CDR1 is MNHEY, CDR2 SMNVEV, per germline (reference sequence). The CDR3 has 14 amino acids. The DNA of the CDR3 is TGTGCCAGCAGTTTTAATCGAGACAATCAGCCCCAGCATTTT. Its translation is CASSFNRDNQPQHF.

The genes are TRBV25-1 and TRBJ2-3, with 8 bases lining up with TRBD1. This CDR3 spans 14 amino acids. The V segment lost 7 bases and the J segment 0 bases; nucleotides outside the gene matches: 3. The germline V gene has CDR1 MGHDK and CDR2 SYGVNS. The CDR3 sequence is CASTRTGSTDTQYF. The CDR3 DNA reads as TGTGCCAGCACCCGGACAGGGAGCACAGATACGCAGTATTTT.

The chain couples TRBV14 to TRBJ2-1; 11 bases line up with TRBD2. J lost 4 bases, V lost 8 bases, and 7 bases had no gene match. The CDR3 covers 15 residues. CDR1 is SGHDN and CDR2 is FVKESK in the germline V gene. The CDR3, as DNA: TGTGCCAGCTCAGTGACTAGCGGGGATTACAATGAGCAGTTCTTC. This sequence encodes CASSVTSGDYNEQFF.

The chain joins TRBV3-1 (or the pseudogene TRBV3-2) to TRBJ1-1; D is perhaps TRBD1 (5 bases). Germline CDR1 reads LGHDT; CDR2 reads YNNKEL (reference sequence). The V end was cut by 0 bases, the J end by 0 bases, with 8 bases between. CDR3 length: 15 amino acids. This chain's CDR3 is CASSQDGGMNTEAFF. The DNA of the CDR3 is TGTGCCAGCAGCCAAGACGGGGGGATGAACACTGAAGCTTTCTTT.

The CDR3 coding sequence is TGTGCCAGCAGCCCCAGACTAGCGGGAACGAACACCGGGGAGCTGTTTTTT. Translating it yields CASSPRLAGTNTGELFF. The V and J genes are TRBV9 and TRBJ2-2; the match to TRBD2 covers 11 bases. Germline V gives CDR1 SGDLS, CDR2 YYNGEE. V was pared by 4 bases and J by 0 bases, with 5 bases of the junction left unmatched. This CDR3 is built from 17 residues.

This clone was seen a handful of times. The rearrangement links TRBV5-1 to TRBJ1-1; TRBD1 might be the D (6 bases). V lost 6 bases to trimming and J lost 2 bases, with 11 bases between them. This CDR3 has 13 amino acids. Germline CDR1 and CDR2: SGHRS and YFSETQ. The DNA for the CDR3 is TGCGCCAGCACGCGGACAGCAAACACTGAAGCTTTCTTT. Residues: CASTRTANTEAFF.

This chain connects TRBV4-3 to TRBJ2-1; tentative D call: TRBD2 (5 bases). The CDR3 runs 17 residues. V was clipped by 0 bases and J by 0 bases, with 12 bases between them. Germline V gives CDR1 LGHNA, CDR2 YSLEER. The CDR3, as DNA: TGCGCCAGCAGCCAAGATCTACCGGGAAGCTCCTACAATGAGCAGTTCTTC. Translating it yields CASSQDLPGSSYNEQFF.

This clone was seen a handful of times. The chain uses TRBV5-4 and TRBJ2-2; 7 bases line up with TRBD1. V lost 4 bases and J lost 4; bases outside the gene matches: 7. The CDR3 has 15 residues. Looked up from germline, CDR1 is SGHNT and CDR2 is YYREEE (reference sequence). The CDR3 loop is CASSPADRVTGELFF. The CDR3 DNA reads TGTGCCAGCAGCCCGGCCGACAGGGTCACCGGGGAGCTGTTTTTT.

This clone was seen only once. The chain couples TRBV4-3 to TRBJ2-1, with 9 bases aligning to TRBD2. The CDR3 spans 18 residues. Trimming at V came to 5 bases and at J to 1 base, leaving 12 bases not matched to a gene. Germline loops: CDR1 LGHNA, CDR2 YSLEER. DNA for the CDR3: TGCGCCAGCAGCGTCATTCTAGGTAGCGGGAGATCCTACAATGAGCAGTTCTTC. Encoded protein: CASSVILGSGRSYNEQFF.

This sequence joins TRBV19 and TRBJ1-2; tentative D call: TRBD1 (5 bases). There are 14 residues in the CDR3. The germline V gene encodes CDR1 LNHDA and CDR2 SQIVND (reference sequence). V was clipped by 1 base and J by 7 bases, with 13 bases between them. The CDR3 reads CASSIVGGTGGYTF. The CDR3 DNA sequence: TGTGCCAGTAGTATAGTTGGAGGGACCGGTGGCTACACCTTC.

The chain has TRBV7-9 and TRBJ1-2; D not certain. V was shortened by 0 bases and J by 0 bases, with 11 bases between the two germline ends. Germline assignment: CDR1 SEHNR and CDR2 FQNEAQ (reference sequence). CDR3 length: 16 residues. The CDR3 is CASSLAPGVANYGYTF. In DNA form, the CDR3 reads TGTGCCAGCAGCTTAGCGCCCGGGGTAGCTAACTATGGCTACACCTTC.

This chain connects TRBV5-6 to TRBJ1-5; the D is unclear. V lost 0 bases and J 0 bases, leaving 13 bases between the germline ends. There are 17 residues in the CDR3. The germline gives CDR1 SGHDT, CDR2 YYEEEE. CDR3 sequence (DNA): TGTGCCAGCAGCTTGGGGGTAGGAGGGTATAGCAATCAGCCCCAGCATTTT. It specifies CASSLGVGGYSNQPQHF.

The V and J genes are TRBV9 and TRBJ2-2; D is ambiguous. The CDR3 runs to 16 residues. Germline V gene data show CDR1 as SGDLS and CDR2 as YYNGEE. Trimming took off 0 bases at V and 0 bases at J, with 9 bases between the two ends. The CDR3, as DNA: TGTGCCAGCAGCGTAGGACAAACCGCGAACACCGGGGAGCTGTTTTTT. The encoded protein is CASSVGQTANTGELFF.

V and J are TRBV5-1 and TRBJ1-3; D gene unclear. This CDR3 has 15 residues. V dropped 6 bases and J dropped 0 bases, with 13 bases sitting between them. Germline V lookup: CDR1 SGHRS, CDR2 YFSETQ. CDR3 bases: TGCGCCAGCACCCCGGGCGGGAGCTCTGGAAACACCATATATTTT. Protein product: CASTPGGSSGNTIYF.

The V call is TRBV25-1, the J call TRBJ2-7; 7 bases line up with TRBD1. With 3 bases clipped from V and 7 bases from J, the junction kept 9 bases outside the gene matches. The germline CDR1 and CDR2 sequences are MGHDK and SYGVNS. CDR3 length: 14 residues. CDR3: CASSDYGQVEEQYF. The DNA of the CDR3 is TGTGCCAGCAGTGATTATGGACAGGTGGAAGAGCAGTACTTC.

The chain couples TRBV12-5 to TRBJ2-1, with 10 bases aligning to TRBD1. V shed 1 base, J shed 8 bases, and the junction held 5 bases outside the gene matches. Germline assignment: CDR1 LGHNT and CDR2 FRNRAP. This CDR3 is 15 amino acids long. CDR3 amino acids: CASGLGDRGPYEQFF. The CDR3 DNA reads as TGTGCTAGTGGTTTGGGGGACAGGGGACCGTATGAGCAGTTCTTC.

The chain couples TRBV19 to TRBJ2-7; D unresolved. Germline assignment: CDR1 LNHDA and CDR2 SQIVND (reference sequence). CDR3 size: 12 residues. The germline V and J ends were trimmed by 0 bases and 3 bases, with 3 bases remaining between them. The CDR3, as DNA: TGTGCCAGTAGTATAGATCGCTACGAGCAGTACTTC. Translating gives CASSIDRYEQYF.

The CDR3 region has the DNA TGTGCCAGCAGCTTAACCGGGACTAGCTTAATCGAGCAGTACTTC. Translating gives CASSLTGTSLIEQYF. The rearrangement uses TRBV7-2 and TRBJ2-7; TRBD2 matches at 9 bases. The CDR3 sequence is 15 residues long. Trimming at V came to 2 bases and at J to 6 bases, leaving 8 bases not matched to a gene. Germline loops: CDR1 SGHTA, CDR2 FQGNSA.

V usage is TRBV5-4 and J usage is TRBJ1-4, with 11 nucleotides matching TRBD1. The ends lost 2 bases at V and 5 bases at J; junction bases unmatched: 2. Germline assignment: CDR1 SGHNT and CDR2 YYREEE (reference sequence). This CDR3 is 15 amino acids long. Here the CDR3 reads CASSFGTGGNEKLFF. CDR3 coding DNA: TGTGCCAGCAGCTTCGGGACAGGGGGAAATGAAAAACTGTTTTTT.

This chain uses TRBV15 with TRBJ2-5, with D possibly being TRBD2 (5 bases). This CDR3 has 15 amino acids. Trimming left V 5 bases short and J 1 base short, with 14 bases between. CDR1 is LNHNV and CDR2 is YYDKDF in the germline V gene (reference sequence). DNA of the CDR3: TGTGCCACCAGCCGCCCCGCGAGGGTCCAAGAGACCCAGTACTTC. Amino acid sequence: CATSRPARVQETQYF.

The V gene is TRBV28, the J gene TRBJ2-1; D ambiguous. The CDR3 contains 13 residues. V was clipped by 3 bases and J by 7 bases, with 10 bases between them. Germline CDR1 MDHEN, CDR2 SYDVKM. Here the CDR3 DNA reads TGTGCCAGCAGTTTTGGCCTTAAAAATGAGCAGTTCTTC. Translation: CASSFGLKNEQFF.